This paragraph covers one T cell receptor (beta chain) sequence. No antigen is known for it. The data stem from a study of cytotoxic CD8 clonotypes in ibrutinib-treated CLL. The CDR3 consists of 16 residues. Germline V CDR1 and CDR2: SEHNR, FQNEAQ (reference sequence). J was trimmed by 10 bases and V by 0 bases; bases with no gene match: 10. Assay used: immunoSEQ multiplex PCR; TCRdb lists only in-frame clones, some missing. The profile shows about 70,000 clones, about nine tenths of them singletons. Study results and limitations: Increased clonality at ibrutinib response gave way to a return toward baseline at progression. Baseline values of clonality outstripped age-matched healthy donors and followed circulating CD8+ T-cell counts. Under treatment, the uncommon public clonotypes either contracted or remained stable.

The V call is TRBV7-9, the J call TRBJ2-4; 9 bases fit TRBD1. The sequence came from a human donor with chronic lymphocytic leukemia. Material: PBMCs, obtained after 12 months of ibrutinib treatment. The CDR3 protein is CASSLAIGRQGEIQYF. The CDR3 DNA reads as TGTGCCAGCAGCTTAGCGATTGGCCGACAGGGGGAAATTCAGTACTTC.